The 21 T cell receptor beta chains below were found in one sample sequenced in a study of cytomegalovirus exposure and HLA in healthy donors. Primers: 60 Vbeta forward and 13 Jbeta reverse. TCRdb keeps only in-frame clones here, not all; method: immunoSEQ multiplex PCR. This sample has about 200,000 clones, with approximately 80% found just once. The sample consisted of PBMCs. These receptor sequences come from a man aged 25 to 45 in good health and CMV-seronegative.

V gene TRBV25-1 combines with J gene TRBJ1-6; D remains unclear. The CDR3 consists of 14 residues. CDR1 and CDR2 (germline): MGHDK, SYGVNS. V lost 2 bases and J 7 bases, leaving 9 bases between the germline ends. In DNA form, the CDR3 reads TGTGCCAGCAGTGAAGGGCCGGCCAATTCACCCCTCCACTTT. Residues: CASSEGPANSPLHF.

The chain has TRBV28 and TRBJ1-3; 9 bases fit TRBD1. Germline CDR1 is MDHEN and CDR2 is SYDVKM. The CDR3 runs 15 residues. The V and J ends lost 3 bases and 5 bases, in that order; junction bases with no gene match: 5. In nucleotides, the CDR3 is TGTGCCAGCAGTTTCACAGGGGGCAGGAGAAACACCATATATTTT. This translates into CASSFTGGRRNTIYF. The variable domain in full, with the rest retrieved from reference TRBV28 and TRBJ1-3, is DVKVTQSSRYLVKRTGEKVFLECVQDMDHENMFWYRQDPGLGLRLIYFSYDVKMKEKGDIPEGYSVSREKKERFSLILESASTNQTSMYLCASSFTGGRRNTIYFGEGSWLTVV.

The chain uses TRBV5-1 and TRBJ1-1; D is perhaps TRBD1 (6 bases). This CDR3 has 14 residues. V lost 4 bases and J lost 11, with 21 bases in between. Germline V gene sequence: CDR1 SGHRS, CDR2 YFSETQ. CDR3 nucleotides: TGCGCCAGCAGCGTGAGTGGCGGGGGCCTCCAGGCTTTCTTT. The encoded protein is CASSVSGGGLQAFF.

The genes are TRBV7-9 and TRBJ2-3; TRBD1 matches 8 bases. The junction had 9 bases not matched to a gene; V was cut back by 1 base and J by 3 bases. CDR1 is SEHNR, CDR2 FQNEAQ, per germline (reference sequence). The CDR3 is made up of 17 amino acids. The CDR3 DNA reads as TGTGCCAGCAGCTTAGATGGGCAGGGGGCTAGAACAGATACGCAGTATTTT. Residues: CASSLDGQGARTDTQYF. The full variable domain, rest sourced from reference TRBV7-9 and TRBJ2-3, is DTGVSQNPRHKITKRGQNVTFRCDPISEHNRLYWYRQTLGQGPEFLTYFQNEAQLEKSRLLSDRFSAERPKGSFSTLEIQRTEQGDSAMYLCASSLDGQGARTDTQYFGPGTRLTVL.

For the CDR3, the DNA is TGTGCCAGCAGTCCAGAATGGGGAGAAAACTATGGCTACACCTTC. Translation gives CASSPEWGENYGYTF. V gene TRBV6-6 combines with J gene TRBJ1-2; D is unresolved. Germline V gene lookup returns CDR1 MNHNY and CDR2 SVGAGI (reference sequence). Trimming left V 5 bases short and J 2 bases short, with 15 bases between. This CDR3 comprises 15 residues.

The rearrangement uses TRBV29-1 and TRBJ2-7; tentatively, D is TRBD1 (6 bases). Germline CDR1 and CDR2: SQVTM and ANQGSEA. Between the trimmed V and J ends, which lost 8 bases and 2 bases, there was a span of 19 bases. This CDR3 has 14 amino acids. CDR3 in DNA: TGCAGCATCGTCGCCGGGACAAGACCCTACGAGCAGTACTTC. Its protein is CSIVAGTRPYEQYF.

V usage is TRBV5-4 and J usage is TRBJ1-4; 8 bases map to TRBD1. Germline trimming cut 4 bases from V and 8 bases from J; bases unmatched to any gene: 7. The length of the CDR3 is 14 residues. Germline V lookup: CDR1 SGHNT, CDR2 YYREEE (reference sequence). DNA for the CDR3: TGTGCCAGCAGCCTTGGACAGGGTTCAGAAAAACTGTTTTTT. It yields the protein CASSLGQGSEKLFF. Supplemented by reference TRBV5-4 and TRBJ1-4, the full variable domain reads ETGVTQSPTHLIKTRGQQVTLRCSSQSGHNTVSWYQQALGQGPQFIFQYYREEENGRGNFPPRFSGLQFPNYSSELNVNALELDDSALYLCASSLGQGSEKLFFGSGTQLSVL.

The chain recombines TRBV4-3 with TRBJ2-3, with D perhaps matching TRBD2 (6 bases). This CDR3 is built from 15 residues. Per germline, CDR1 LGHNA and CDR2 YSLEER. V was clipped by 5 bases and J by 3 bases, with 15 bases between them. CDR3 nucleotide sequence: TGCGCCAGCAGCGTCGGTATTGGGGGGACAGATACGCAGTATTTT. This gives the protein CASSVGIGGTDTQYF.

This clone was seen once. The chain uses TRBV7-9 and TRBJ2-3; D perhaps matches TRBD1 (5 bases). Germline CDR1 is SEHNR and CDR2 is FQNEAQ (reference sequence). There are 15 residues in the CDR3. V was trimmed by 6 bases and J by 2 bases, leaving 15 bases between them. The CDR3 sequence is CASSLQPGPTDTQYF. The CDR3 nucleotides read TGTGCCAGCAGTCTTCAGCCAGGGCCCACAGATACGCAGTATTTT.

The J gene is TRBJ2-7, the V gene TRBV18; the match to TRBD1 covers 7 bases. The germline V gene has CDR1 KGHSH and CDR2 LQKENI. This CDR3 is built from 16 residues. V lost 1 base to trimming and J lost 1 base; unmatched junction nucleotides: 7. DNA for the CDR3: TGTGCCAGCTCACCACGGGGGACAGCTGATTCCTACGAGCAGTACTTC. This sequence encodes CASSPRGTADSYEQYF.

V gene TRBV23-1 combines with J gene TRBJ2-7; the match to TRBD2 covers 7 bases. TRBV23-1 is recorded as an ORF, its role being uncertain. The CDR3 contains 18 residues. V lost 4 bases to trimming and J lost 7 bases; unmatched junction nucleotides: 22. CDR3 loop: CASSLVSPRGGRFGEQYF. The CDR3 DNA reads TGCGCCAGCAGTCTTGTTAGCCCTCGCGGGGGAAGGTTTGGAGAGCAGTACTTC.

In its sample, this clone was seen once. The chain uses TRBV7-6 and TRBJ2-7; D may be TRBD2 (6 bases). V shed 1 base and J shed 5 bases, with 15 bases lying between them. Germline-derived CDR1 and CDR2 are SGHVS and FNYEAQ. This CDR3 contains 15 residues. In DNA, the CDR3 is TGTGCCAGCAGCTTAGGGGGCAGTGGGGGGAACGAGCAGTACTTC. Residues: CASSLGGSGGNEQYF.

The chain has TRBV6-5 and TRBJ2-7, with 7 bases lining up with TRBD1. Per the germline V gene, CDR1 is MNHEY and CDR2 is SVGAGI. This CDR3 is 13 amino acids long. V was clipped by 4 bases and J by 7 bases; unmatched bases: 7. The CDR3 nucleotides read TGTGCCAGCAGTTTTGGGACAGTCGGAGAGCAGTACTTC. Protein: CASSFGTVGEQYF.

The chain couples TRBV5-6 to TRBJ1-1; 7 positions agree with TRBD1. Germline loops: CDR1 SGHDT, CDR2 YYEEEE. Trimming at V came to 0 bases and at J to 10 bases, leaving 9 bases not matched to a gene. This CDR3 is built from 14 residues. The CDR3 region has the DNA TGTGCCAGCAGCTTGGACGACAGGGCTCTTGGAGCTTTCTTT. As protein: CASSLDDRALGAFF.

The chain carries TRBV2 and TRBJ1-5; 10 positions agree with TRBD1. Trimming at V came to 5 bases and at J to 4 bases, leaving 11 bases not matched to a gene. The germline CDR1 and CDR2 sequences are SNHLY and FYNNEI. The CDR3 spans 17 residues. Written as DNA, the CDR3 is TGTGCCAGCAGTCCCGGGACAGGGGAATGGCCTAATCAGCCCCAGCATTTT. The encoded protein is CASSPGTGEWPNQPQHF.

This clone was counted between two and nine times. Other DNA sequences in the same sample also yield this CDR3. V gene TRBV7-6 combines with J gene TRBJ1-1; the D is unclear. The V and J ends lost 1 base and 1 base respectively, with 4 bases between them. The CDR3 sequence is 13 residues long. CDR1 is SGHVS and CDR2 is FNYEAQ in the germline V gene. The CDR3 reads CASSLGQNTEAFF. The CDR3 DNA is TGTGCCAGCAGCTTAGGGCAGAACACTGAAGCTTTCTTT.

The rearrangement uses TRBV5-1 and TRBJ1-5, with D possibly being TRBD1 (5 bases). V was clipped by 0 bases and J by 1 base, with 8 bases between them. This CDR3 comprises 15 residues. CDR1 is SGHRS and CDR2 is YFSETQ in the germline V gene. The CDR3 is CASSLEGRSNQPQHF. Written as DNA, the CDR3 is TGCGCCAGCAGCTTGGAGGGGAGGAGCAATCAGCCCCAGCATTTT.

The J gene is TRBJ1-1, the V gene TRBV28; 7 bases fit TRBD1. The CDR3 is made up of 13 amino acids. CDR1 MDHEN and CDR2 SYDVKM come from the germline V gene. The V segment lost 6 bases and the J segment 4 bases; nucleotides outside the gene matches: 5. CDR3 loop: CASRPDRVTEAFF. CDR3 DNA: TGTGCCAGCAGACCCGACAGGGTCACTGAAGCTTTCTTT.

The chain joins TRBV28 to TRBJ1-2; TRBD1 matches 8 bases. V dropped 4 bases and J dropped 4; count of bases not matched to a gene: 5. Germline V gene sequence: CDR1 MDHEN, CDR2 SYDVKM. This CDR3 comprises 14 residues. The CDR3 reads CASSYRGTGYGYTF. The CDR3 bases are TGTGCCAGCAGTTACAGAGGGACAGGCTATGGCTACACCTTC.

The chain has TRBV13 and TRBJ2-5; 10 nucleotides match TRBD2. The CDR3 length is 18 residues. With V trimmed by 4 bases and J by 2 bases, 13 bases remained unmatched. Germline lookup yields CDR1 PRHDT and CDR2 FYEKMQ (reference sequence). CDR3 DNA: TGTGCCAGCAGCTCTACCTTTGAAGGAGCGGGGGGGCAAGAGACCCAGTACTTC. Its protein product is CASSSTFEGAGGQETQYF.

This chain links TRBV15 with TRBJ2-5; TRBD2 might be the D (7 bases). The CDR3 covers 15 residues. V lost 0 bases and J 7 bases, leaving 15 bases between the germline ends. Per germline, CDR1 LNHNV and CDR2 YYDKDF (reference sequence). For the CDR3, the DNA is TGTGCCACCAGCAGAGATCGCGGGGGCACGGTGACCCAGTACTTC. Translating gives CATSRDRGGTVTQYF.